What follows are 20 T cell receptor beta chains derived from one specimen sequenced in a study of cytomegalovirus exposure and HLA in healthy donors. PCR amplification relied on 60 Vbeta primers (plus 13 Jbeta primers). TCRdb keeps only in-frame clones here, not all; method: immunoSEQ multiplex PCR. Among 170,000 or so clones listed, 80% were seen once. The sample consisted of PBMCs. These receptors all stem from a boy younger than 18 in good health and CMV-seronegative.

The chain couples TRBV29-1 to TRBJ2-3; D possibly corresponds to TRBD1 (6 bases). The CDR3 sequence is 11 residues long. Germline V CDR1 and CDR2: SQVTM, ANQGSEA. The V gene lost 6 bases and the J gene lost 14 bases, with 18 bases spanning the gap. The CDR3 sequence is CSVERRTGLYF. The CDR3 DNA reads TGCAGCGTCGAACGCCGAACAGGGCTGTATTTT.

This clone was seen just once. The genes are TRBV30 and TRBJ2-7; 8 bases map to TRBD1. This CDR3 is 13 amino acids long. CDR1 is GTSNPN and CDR2 is SVGIG in the germline V gene (reference sequence). After removal of 3 bases from V and 6 bases from J, the junction contained 7 bases not matched to a gene. In DNA, the CDR3 is TGTGCCTGGAGCCCGGGACAGGTAGGCGAGCAGTACTTC. As protein: CAWSPGQVGEQYF.

The chain combines TRBV6-5 with TRBJ1-2; perhaps TRBD1 as D (6 bases). The V end was cut by 2 bases, the J end by 13 bases, with 17 bases between. CDR3 length equals 13 residues. The germline CDR1 and CDR2 sequences are MNHEY and SVGAGI. The CDR3, as DNA: TGTGCCAGCAGTTACGGCCAGGGGATGGTTGTCACCTTC. Protein sequence: CASSYGQGMVVTF.

The chain carries TRBV4-3 and TRBJ1-2; 8 positions agree with TRBD1. CDR1 and CDR2 (germline): LGHNA, YSLEER. This CDR3 spans 14 amino acids. Trimming cost V 4 bases and J 8 bases; bases outside gene matches: 9. CDR3 in DNA: TGCGCCAGCAGCCCTACCCGGACAGGGAGAGGCTACACCTTC. This encodes CASSPTRTGRGYTF.

J is TRBJ1-4 and V is TRBV5-6; TRBD1 agrees at 10 bases. V lost 4 bases to trimming and J lost 6 bases; unmatched junction nucleotides: 3. Germline CDR1 and CDR2: SGHDT and YYEEEE. The CDR3 is 14 amino acids. CDR3 loop: CASSRTGGHEKLFF. In DNA, the CDR3 is TGTGCCAGCAGCCGGACAGGGGGGCATGAAAAACTGTTTTTT.

This clone has a single count. V gene TRBV7-2 combines with J gene TRBJ1-2, with a tentative D call TRBD1 (5 bases). This CDR3 has 16 amino acids. CDR1 and CDR2 from the germline V gene are SGHTA and FQGNSA. The V end was cut by 0 bases, the J end by 8 bases, with 19 bases between. Here the CDR3 DNA reads TGTGCCAGCAGCTTAGCGCCGAGACAGCTTGGAGGGGGCTACACCTTC. Translating gives CASSLAPRQLGGGYTF.

The gene calls are TRBV5-1 and TRBJ2-7; 12 bases match TRBD1. This CDR3 contains 14 residues. V lost 3 bases to trimming and J lost 7 bases; unmatched junction nucleotides: 5. The V gene's germline CDR1 is SGHRS and CDR2 YFSETQ. The CDR3 region is CASSSGTGGWEQYF. DNA of the CDR3: TGCGCCAGCAGCTCCGGGACAGGGGGCTGGGAGCAGTACTTC.

This clone appeared once. The V and J genes are TRBV20-1 and TRBJ1-1, with 7 bases aligning to TRBD1. Per the germline V gene, CDR1 is DFQATT and CDR2 is SNEGSKA (reference sequence). The CDR3 spans 11 residues. The junction had 7 bases not matched to a gene; V was cut back by 5 bases and J by 10 bases. The CDR3 here is CSAREQGGAFF. The CDR3 region has the DNA TGCAGTGCTCGGGAGCAGGGGGGAGCTTTCTTT.

The V call is TRBV5-1, the J call TRBJ2-5; a possible D gene is TRBD1 (5 bases). The DNA end is a closer match to TRBJ2-7, so the J assignment may be wrong. Germline V gene sequence: CDR1 SGHRS, CDR2 YFSETQ. The CDR3 consists of 15 residues. The CDR3 DNA sequence: TGCGCCAGCAGCTCCGACAGTGTCGGATCCTACGAGCAGTACTTC. Protein product: CASSSDSVGSYEQYF.

The chain employs TRBV6-5 and TRBJ2-4; 7 positions match TRBD2. Trimming at V came to 8 bases and at J to 6 bases, leaving 4 bases not matched to a gene. Germline V gene data show CDR1 as MNHEY and CDR2 as SVGAGI. The CDR3 covers 12 residues. The CDR3 DNA is TGTGCCAGCGCGGGGGACCTAAACATTCAGTACTTC. Translating it yields CASAGDLNIQYF.

This sequence joins TRBV4-1 and TRBJ1-2, with D possibly matching TRBD1 (5 bases). Trimming removed 3 bases from V and 2 bases from J, with 13 bases in between. Germline CDR1 is MGHRA and CDR2 is YSYEKL. The CDR3 runs 15 residues. Here the CDR3 DNA reads TGCGCCAGCAGCCAGGGCAGGGCTGCGAACTATGGCTACACCTTC. This codes for CASSQGRAANYGYTF.

The chain uses TRBV6-4 and TRBJ2-2; 8 positions agree with TRBD1. CDR1 MRHNA and CDR2 SNTAGT come from the germline V gene. This CDR3 is built from 15 residues. V lost 6 bases to trimming and J lost 3 bases; unmatched junction nucleotides: 6. CDR3 DNA: TGTGCCAGCAGCGATTCGACAGGGGACACCGGGGAGCTGTTTTTT. Translated, it gives CASSDSTGDTGELFF.

This chain joins TRBV29-1 and TRBJ2-7, with TRBD1 matching 7 bases. In germline, CDR1 is SQVTM, CDR2 ANQGSEA. V was clipped by 5 bases and J by 0 bases; unmatched bases: 4. The CDR3 sequence is 13 residues long. This CDR3 is CSVSRTGSYEQYF. In DNA form, the CDR3 reads TGCAGCGTTTCGCGGACAGGCTCCTACGAGCAGTACTTC.

The chain couples TRBV28 to TRBJ2-5; no clear D. The CDR3 has 12 amino acids. Trimming took off 6 bases at V and 5 bases at J, with 10 bases between the two ends. Germline values: CDR1 MDHEN, CDR2 SYDVKM. CDR3 sequence (DNA): TGTGCCAGCAGATCAATTGTGGAGACCCAGTACTTC. This gives the protein CASRSIVETQYF. Variable domain in full (rest from reference TRBV28 and TRBJ2-5): DVKVTQSSRYLVKRTGEKVFLECVQDMDHENMFWYRQDPGLGLRLIYFSYDVKMKEKGDIPEGYSVSREKKERFSLILESASTNQTSMYLCASRSIVETQYFGPGTRLLVL.

The chain recombines TRBV30 with TRBJ1-3; D unresolved. V was clipped by 2 bases and J by 4 bases, with 15 bases between them. Germline values: CDR1 GTSNPN, CDR2 SVGIG (reference sequence). The length of the CDR3 is 15 residues. The CDR3 bases are TGTGCCTGGAGTTTAAGGAGAGGGAGGGGAAACACCATATATTTT. This encodes CAWSLRRGRGNTIYF. The variable domain in full, with the rest retrieved from reference TRBV30 and TRBJ1-3, is SQTIHQWPATLVQPVGSPLSLECTVEGTSNPNLYWYRQAAGRGLQLLFYSVGIGQISSEVPQNLSASRPQDRQFILSSKKLLLSDSGFYLCAWSLRRGRGNTIYFGEGSWLTVV.

The V call is TRBV5-6, the J call TRBJ1-2, with TRBD1 as a possible D gene (5 bases). The CDR3 contains 17 residues. The V end lost 0 bases, the J end lost 4 bases, and 19 bases lay between the germline ends. CDR1 SGHDT and CDR2 YYEEEE come from the germline V gene. Written as DNA, the CDR3 is TGTGCCAGCAGCTTGGGCTACGAACGACAGTTTTTCTATGGCTACACCTTC. It is translated as CASSLGYERQFFYGYTF.

The gene calls are TRBV7-9 and TRBJ1-1; D gene uncertain. This CDR3 contains 16 residues. V was clipped by 5 bases and J by 1 base, with 17 bases between them. Germline V gene sequence: CDR1 SEHNR, CDR2 FQNEAQ (reference sequence). The CDR3 is CASSPLDGKGNTEAFF. Written as DNA, the CDR3 is TGTGCCAGCAGCCCCCTGGACGGGAAAGGGAACACTGAAGCTTTCTTT.

The chain employs TRBV12-5 and TRBJ2-4, with 9 bases identical to TRBD2. The CDR3 has 18 amino acids. Germline-derived CDR1 and CDR2 are LGHNT and FRNRAP. J was trimmed by 0 bases and V by 1 base; bases with no gene match: 7. Here the CDR3 DNA reads TGTGCTAGTGGTTTGGATTTGCTAGCGGGGCTAGCCAAAAACATTCAGTACTTC. Translating gives CASGLDLLAGLAKNIQYF.

This chain joins TRBV14 and TRBJ1-1; possibly TRBD1 for D (5 bases). CDR1 and CDR2 (germline): SGHDN, FVKESK. The CDR3 is 17 amino acids. V was cut by 4 bases and J by 5 bases, with 23 bases left in between. The CDR3 reads CASSPRQTLRKKTEAFF. Here the CDR3 DNA reads TGTGCCAGCAGCCCCAGACAGACGTTACGCAAAAAGACTGAAGCTTTCTTT.

The chain is built from TRBV5-1 and TRBJ2-5; 9 bases agree with TRBD2. V was clipped by 2 bases and J by 4 bases; unmatched bases: 12. Germline assignment: CDR1 SGHRS and CDR2 YFSETQ. The CDR3 extends over 17 amino acids. CDR3 coding DNA: TGCGCCAGCAGCTTAGGATTACAGACTAGCGGTGGAGAGACCCAGTACTTC. It translates to CASSLGLQTSGGETQYF.